Sequencing of this TCR beta chain was carried out in a study of technical replicates of blood from a few donors. The ends lost 2 bases at V and 6 bases at J; junction bases unmatched: 5. CDR1 is MGHDK, CDR2 SYGVNS, per germline. The CDR3 is made up of 15 amino acids. This clone showed up just a few times. Assay: immunoSEQ multiplex PCR; the TCRdb copy retains only in-frame clones and omits some. The data hold 75,000 to 95,000 clones, with about 90% observed a single time. The genes are TRBV25-1 and TRBJ1-4; TRBD1 matches at 8 bases. The receptor comes from a human donor in good health. Sequencing was performed on T cells isolated from PBMCs. The CDR3 DNA sequence: TGTGCCAGCAGTGAACGGGCAGGGGGCCATGAAAAACTGTTTTTT. Amino acid sequence: CASSERAGGHEKLFF.